A single sample gave rise to the 3 T cell receptor beta chains below, sequenced in a study of T cell responses to AZD1222 COVID-19 vaccine. This table comes from immunoSEQ multiplex PCR, and its TCRdb copy is limited to in-frame clones, with some not included. Here the sample spans over 100,000 clones, roughly 80% being singletons. The sample consisted of peripheral blood, taken on day 0 of AZD1222 vaccination. These receptors came from an adult in good health.

The DNA for the CDR3 is TGCAGCGCCATACCCCCGGCACCTAACTATGGCTACACCTTC. Translation: CSAIPPAPNYGYTF. This chain uses TRBV29-1 with TRBJ1-2; D unresolved. The V end was cut by 7 bases, the J end by 0 bases, with 15 bases between. The germline V gene encodes CDR1 SQVTM and CDR2 ANQGSEA. CDR3 length: 14 residues. Combining the CDR3 with reference TRBV29-1 and TRBJ1-2 gives the whole variable domain SAVISQKPSRDICQRGTSLTIQCQVDSQVTMMFWYRQQPGQSLTLIATANQGSEATYESGFVIDKFPISRPNLTFSTLTVSNMSPEDSSIYLCSAIPPAPNYGYTFGSGTRLTVV.

This clone was observed once. The DNA for the CDR3 is TGCGCCAGCAGCCAAGAAAGAAGACTAGCGGGAGTAGTAGCAGATACGCAGTATTTT. Translated, it gives CASSQERRLAGVVADTQYF. V and J are TRBV4-3 and TRBJ2-3; 12 bases match TRBD2. V lost 0 bases and J lost 4; bases outside the gene matches: 11. Germline V lookup: CDR1 LGHNA, CDR2 YSLEER. The CDR3 sequence is 19 residues long.

The chain recombines TRBV16 with TRBJ1-1; D gene ambiguous. Trimming left V 0 bases short and J 1 base short, with 9 bases between. Per germline, CDR1 KGHSY and CDR2 FQNENV. This CDR3 region has 15 residues. CDR3 DNA sequence: TGTGCCAGCAGCCAATCTAGTGTGGGGAACACTGAAGCTTTCTTT. Its protein product is CASSQSSVGNTEAFF.